This T cell receptor beta chain was recovered during a study of Graves' ophthalmopathy and Graves' hyperthyroidism. This clonotype was found a few times. What it recognizes is unknown. The study's findings and limits: Blood contained most expanded thyroid clonotypes exceeding 0.001 frequency.

As the starting material, approximately 10 ml of fresh peripheral blood yielded the PBMCs. The study amplified TCR beta CDR3 regions using RNA transcripts. HTBI primers were used in a first-round RT-PCR, which preceded a second-round multiplex PCR. From the multiplex PCR reads, TCRdb called clonotypes with MiXCR, one entry per CDR3 protein. The sample consists of about 400,000 distinct CDR3 sequences, around a fifth of them appearing once. This receptor was identified in a woman younger than 30 with stable Graves' hyperthyroidism. Input material: peripheral blood.

The CDR3: CSTDRVRETQYF. The CDR3 nucleotides are TGCAGCACCGACAGGGTCCGGGAGACCCAGTACTTC. This chain links TRBV29-1 with TRBJ2-5, with TRBD1 matching over 7 bases. With 8 bases clipped from V and 5 bases from J, the junction kept 8 bases outside the gene matches. Germline loops: CDR1 SQVTM, CDR2 ANQGSEA. The CDR3 length is 12 residues.